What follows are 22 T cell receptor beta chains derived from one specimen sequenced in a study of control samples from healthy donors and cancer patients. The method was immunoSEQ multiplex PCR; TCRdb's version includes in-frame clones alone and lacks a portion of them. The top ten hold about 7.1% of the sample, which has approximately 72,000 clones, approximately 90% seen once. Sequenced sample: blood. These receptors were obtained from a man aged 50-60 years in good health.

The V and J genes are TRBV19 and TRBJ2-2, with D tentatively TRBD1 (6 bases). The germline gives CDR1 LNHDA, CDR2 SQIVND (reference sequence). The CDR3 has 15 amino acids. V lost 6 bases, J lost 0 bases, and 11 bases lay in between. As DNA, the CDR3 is TGTGCCAGTAGGGAAGGACAGACGAACACCGGGGAGCTGTTTTTT. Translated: CASREGQTNTGELFF.

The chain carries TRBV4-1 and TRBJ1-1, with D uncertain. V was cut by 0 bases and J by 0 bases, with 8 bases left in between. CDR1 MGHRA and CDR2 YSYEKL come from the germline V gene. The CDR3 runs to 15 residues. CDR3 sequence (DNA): TGCGCCAGCAGCCAAGAAGGAATGGTGAACACTGAAGCTTTCTTT. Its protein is CASSQEGMVNTEAFF.

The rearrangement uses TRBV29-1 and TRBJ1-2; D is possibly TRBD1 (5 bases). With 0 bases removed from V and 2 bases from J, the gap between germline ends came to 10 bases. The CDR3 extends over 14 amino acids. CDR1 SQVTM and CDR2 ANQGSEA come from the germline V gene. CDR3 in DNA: TGCAGCGTTGAAGATCTGGGGCGGAACTATGGCTACACCTTC. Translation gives CSVEDLGRNYGYTF.

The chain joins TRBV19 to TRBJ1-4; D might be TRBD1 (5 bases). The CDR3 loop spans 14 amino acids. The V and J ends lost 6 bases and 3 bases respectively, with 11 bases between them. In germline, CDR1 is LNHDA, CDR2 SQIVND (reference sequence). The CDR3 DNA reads TGTGCCAGTAGGCTGGGGCGGGCTAATGAAAAACTGTTTTTT. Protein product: CASRLGRANEKLFF.

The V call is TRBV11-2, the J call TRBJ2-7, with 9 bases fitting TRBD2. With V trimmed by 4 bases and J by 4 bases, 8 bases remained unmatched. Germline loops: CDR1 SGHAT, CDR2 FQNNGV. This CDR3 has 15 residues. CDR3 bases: TGTGCCAGCAGCTCCCCCGGGACTAGCAGATACGAGCAGTACTTC. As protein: CASSSPGTSRYEQYF.

CDR3 DNA sequence: TGTGCCAGCAGCCCTCTCGGTCCGAGCTCTGGAAACACCATATATTTT. Its translation is CASSPLGPSSGNTIYF. The chain uses TRBV14 and TRBJ1-3, with no clear D. The CDR3 has 16 amino acids. Trimming shortened V by 4 bases and J by 0 bases, and 13 bases separated the two germline ends. Germline V gene lookup returns CDR1 SGHDN and CDR2 FVKESK.

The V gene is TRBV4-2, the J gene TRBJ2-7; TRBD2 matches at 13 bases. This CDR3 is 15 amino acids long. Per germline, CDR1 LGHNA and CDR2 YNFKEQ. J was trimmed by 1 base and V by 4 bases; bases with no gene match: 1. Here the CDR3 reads CASSRGLAGSYEQYF. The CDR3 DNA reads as TGTGCCAGCAGCCGGGGACTAGCGGGGTCCTACGAGCAGTACTTC.

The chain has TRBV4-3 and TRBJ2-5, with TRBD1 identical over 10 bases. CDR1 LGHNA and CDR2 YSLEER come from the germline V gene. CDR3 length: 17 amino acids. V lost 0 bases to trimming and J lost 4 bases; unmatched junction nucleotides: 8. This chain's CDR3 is CASSQEGQGFRGETQYF. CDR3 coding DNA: TGCGCCAGCAGCCAAGAGGGACAGGGGTTTCGCGGAGAGACCCAGTACTTC.

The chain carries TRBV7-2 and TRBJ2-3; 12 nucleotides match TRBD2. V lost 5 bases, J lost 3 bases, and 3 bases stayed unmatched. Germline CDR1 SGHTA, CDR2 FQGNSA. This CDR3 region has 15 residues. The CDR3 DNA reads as TGTGCCAGCAGCCACACTAGCGGGGGGACAGATACGCAGTATTTT. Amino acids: CASSHTSGGTDTQYF.

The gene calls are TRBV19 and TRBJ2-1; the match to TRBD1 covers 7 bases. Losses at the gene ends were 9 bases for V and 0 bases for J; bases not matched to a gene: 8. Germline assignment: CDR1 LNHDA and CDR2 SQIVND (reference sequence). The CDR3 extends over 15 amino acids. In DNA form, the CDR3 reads TGTGCCAGACAAGACAGGGCTCTCTCCTACAATGAGCAGTTCTTC. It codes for CARQDRALSYNEQFF.

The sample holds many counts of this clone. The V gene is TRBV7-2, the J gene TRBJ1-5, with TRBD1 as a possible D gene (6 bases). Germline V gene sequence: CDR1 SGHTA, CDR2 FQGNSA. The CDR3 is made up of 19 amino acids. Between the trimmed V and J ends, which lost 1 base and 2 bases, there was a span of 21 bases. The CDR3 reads CASSLGGRGGRFGNQPQHF. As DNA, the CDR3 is TGTGCCAGCAGCTTAGGCGGCAGGGGTGGCCGGTTTGGCAATCAGCCCCAGCATTTT.

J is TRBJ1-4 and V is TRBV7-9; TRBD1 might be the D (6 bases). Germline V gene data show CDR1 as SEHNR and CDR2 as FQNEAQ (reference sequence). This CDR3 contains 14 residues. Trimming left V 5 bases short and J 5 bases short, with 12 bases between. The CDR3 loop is CASSPTGHNEKLFF. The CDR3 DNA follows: TGTGCCAGCAGCCCAACAGGGCACAATGAAAAACTGTTTTTT.

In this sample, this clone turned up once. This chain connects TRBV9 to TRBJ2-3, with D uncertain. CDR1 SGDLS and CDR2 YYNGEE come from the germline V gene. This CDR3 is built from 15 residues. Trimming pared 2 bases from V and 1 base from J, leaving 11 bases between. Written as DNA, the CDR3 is TGTGCCAGCAGCGTGAGTGGGGTGGGCACAGATACGCAGTATTTT. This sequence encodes CASSVSGVGTDTQYF.

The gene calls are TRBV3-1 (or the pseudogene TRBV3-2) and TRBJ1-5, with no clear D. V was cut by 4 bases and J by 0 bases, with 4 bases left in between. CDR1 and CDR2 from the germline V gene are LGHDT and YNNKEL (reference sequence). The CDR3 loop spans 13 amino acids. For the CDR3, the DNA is TGTGCCAGCAGCCTACGTAGCAATCAGCCCCAGCATTTT. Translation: CASSLRSNQPQHF.

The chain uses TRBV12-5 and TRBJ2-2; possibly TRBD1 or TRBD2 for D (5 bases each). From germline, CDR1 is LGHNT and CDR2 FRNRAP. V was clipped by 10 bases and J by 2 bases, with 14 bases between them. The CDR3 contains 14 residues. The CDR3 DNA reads TGTGCTACCGGGCCAGGGACCAACACCGGGGAGCTGTTTTTT. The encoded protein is CATGPGTNTGELFF.

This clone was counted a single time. Here the CDR3 reads CASSVGSGGARNEQFF. Written as DNA, the CDR3 is TGTGCCAGCAGCGTAGGTAGCGGGGGGGCCAGGAATGAGCAGTTCTTC. V gene TRBV9 combines with J gene TRBJ2-1; 11 bases agree with TRBD2. CDR3 length equals 16 residues. The trim removed 0 bases at V and 7 bases at J, leaving 6 bases unmatched. CDR1 and CDR2 from the germline V gene are SGDLS and YYNGEE. Full variable domain (outside the CDR3, taken from reference TRBV9 and TRBJ2-1): DSGVTQTPKHLITATGQRVTLRCSPRSGDLSVYWYQQSLDQGLQFLIQYYNGEERAKGNILERFSAQQFPDLHSELNLSSLELGDSALYFCASSVGSGGARNEQFFGPGTRLTVL.

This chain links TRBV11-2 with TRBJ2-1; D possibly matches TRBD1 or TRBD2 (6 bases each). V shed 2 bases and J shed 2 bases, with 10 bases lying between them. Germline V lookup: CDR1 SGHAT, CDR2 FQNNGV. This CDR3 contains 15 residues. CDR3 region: CASSLRGDPYNEQFF. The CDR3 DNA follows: TGTGCCAGCAGCTTAAGGGGGGACCCCTACAATGAGCAGTTCTTC.

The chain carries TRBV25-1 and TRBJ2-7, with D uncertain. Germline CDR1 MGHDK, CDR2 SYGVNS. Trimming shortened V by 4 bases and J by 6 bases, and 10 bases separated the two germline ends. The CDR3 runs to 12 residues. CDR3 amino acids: CASSAIGTEQYF. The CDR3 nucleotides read TGTGCCAGCAGTGCCATAGGCACCGAGCAGTACTTC.

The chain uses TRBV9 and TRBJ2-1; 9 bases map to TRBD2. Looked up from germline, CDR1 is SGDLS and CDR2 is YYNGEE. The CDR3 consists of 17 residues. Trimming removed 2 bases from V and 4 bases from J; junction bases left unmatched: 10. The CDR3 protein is CASSVLSSGVGYNEQFF. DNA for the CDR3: TGTGCCAGCAGCGTCCTATCTAGCGGGGTGGGGTACAATGAGCAGTTCTTC.

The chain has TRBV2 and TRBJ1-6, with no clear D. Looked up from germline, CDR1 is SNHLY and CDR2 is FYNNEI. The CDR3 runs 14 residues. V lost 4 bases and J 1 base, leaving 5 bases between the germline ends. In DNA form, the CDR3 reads TGTGCCAGCAGTGCGGGATCCTATAATTCACCCCTCCACTTT. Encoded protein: CASSAGSYNSPLHF.

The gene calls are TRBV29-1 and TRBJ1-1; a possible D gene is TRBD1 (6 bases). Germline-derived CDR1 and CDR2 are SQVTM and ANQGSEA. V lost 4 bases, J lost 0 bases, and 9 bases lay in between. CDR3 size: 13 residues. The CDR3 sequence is CSVGGRLNTEAFF. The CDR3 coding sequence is TGCAGCGTTGGGGGGCGCCTGAACACTGAAGCTTTCTTT.

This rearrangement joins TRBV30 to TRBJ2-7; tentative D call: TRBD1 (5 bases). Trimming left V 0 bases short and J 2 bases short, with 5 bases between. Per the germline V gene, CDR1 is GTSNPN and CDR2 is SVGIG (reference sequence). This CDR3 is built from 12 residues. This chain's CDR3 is CAWSVGAYEQYF. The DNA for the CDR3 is TGTGCCTGGAGTGTAGGGGCCTACGAGCAGTACTTC. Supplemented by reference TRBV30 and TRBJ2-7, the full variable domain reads SQTIHQWPATLVQPVGSPLSLECTVEGTSNPNLYWYRQAAGRGLQLLFYSVGIGQISSEVPQNLSASRPQDRQFILSSKKLLLSDSGFYLCAWSVGAYEQYFGPGTRLTVT.